This paragraph covers one TCR beta chain sequence. Its specificity is not known. The junction does not match germline at one end; this may be a read error. This sample was taken from a study of graft-versus-host responses after intestinal transplantation. Study summary: Anti-thymocyte globulin induction preceded two to four years of tacrolimus and steroid maintenance in all recipients.

Clones were read by immunoSEQ multiplex PCR, and TCRdb kept only the in-frame ones, dropping some. The sample holds some 90,000 clones, 90% seen once. CDR3 length equals 16 residues. From germline, CDR1 is SSHAT and CDR2 FNYEAQ (reference sequence). The study's findings and limits: Detected in recipient marrow were GvH clones, some of which were first observed in ileum or blood. Individuals who had graft-donor T cell macrochimerism had allografts that showed high graft-versus-host to host-versus-graft clonal ratios.

The rearrangement links TRBV7-7 to TRBJ1-3; TRBD1 is a possible D gene (6 bases). Specimen: unstimulated CD4+ T cells sorted from spleen or lymph node cells, collected before intestinal transplant. The TCR comes from a human donor who received an intestinal transplant. CDR3 sequence (DNA): TGTGCTAGCAGCCCTGGGGGGGCCCGTTCTGGAAACACCATATATTTT. Encoded protein: CASSPGGARSGNTIYF.